This TCR beta chain comes out of a study of blood T cell repertoires in COVID-19. Enrolled through a virtual design, the participants were between 18 and 89 years of age and came from 24 US areas. Clinical history as reported by participants underpinned cohort assignment. The assay was immunoSEQ multiplex PCR, and TCRdb's table has in-frame clones only and misses some. The sample lists 250,000 to 350,000 clones, nearly 90% occurring once. The CDR3 sequence is 10 residues long. The ends were cut back, 5 bases at V and 0 bases at J, with 2 bases in the middle. Looked up from germline, CDR1 is DFQATT and CDR2 is SNEGSKA (reference sequence).

The chain has TRBV20-1 and TRBJ2-7; D is unresolved. This receptor was taken from a woman aged 18-29 years with acute COVID-19. Sample: PBMCs or T cells enriched from blood (not recorded which). The DNA of the CDR3 is TGCAGTGCTCACTCCTACGAGCAGTACTTC. It codes for CSAHSYEQYF.